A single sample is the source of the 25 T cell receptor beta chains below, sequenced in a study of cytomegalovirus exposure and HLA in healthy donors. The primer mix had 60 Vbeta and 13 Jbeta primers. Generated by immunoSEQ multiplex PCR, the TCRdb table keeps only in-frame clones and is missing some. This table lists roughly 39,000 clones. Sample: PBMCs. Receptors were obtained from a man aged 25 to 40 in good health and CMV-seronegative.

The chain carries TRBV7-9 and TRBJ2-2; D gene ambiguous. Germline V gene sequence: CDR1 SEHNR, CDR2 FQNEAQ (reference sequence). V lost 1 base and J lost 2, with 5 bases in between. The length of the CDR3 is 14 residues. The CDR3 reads CASSLVENTGELFF. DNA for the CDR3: TGTGCCAGCAGCTTAGTAGAAAACACCGGGGAGCTGTTTTTT.

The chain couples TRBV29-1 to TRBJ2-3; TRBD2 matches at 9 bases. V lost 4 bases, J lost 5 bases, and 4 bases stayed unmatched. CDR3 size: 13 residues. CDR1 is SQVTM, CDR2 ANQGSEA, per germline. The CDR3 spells CSVGGRARDTQYF. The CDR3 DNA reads TGCAGCGTTGGCGGGAGGGCCAGAGATACGCAGTATTTT.

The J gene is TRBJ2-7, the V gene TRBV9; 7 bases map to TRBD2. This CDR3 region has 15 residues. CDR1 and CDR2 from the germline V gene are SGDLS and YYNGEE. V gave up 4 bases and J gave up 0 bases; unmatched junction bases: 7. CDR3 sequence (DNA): TGTGCCAGCAGCCCCCGTGGCGGGAGCTCCTACGAGCAGTACTTC. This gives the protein CASSPRGGSSYEQYF.

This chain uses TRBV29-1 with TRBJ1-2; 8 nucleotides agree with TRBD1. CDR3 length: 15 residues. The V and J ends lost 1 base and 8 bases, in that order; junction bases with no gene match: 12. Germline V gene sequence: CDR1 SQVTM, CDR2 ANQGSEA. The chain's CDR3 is CSVEGVRQGTDGYTF. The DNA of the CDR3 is TGCAGCGTTGAAGGTGTCCGACAGGGGACGGACGGCTACACCTTC.

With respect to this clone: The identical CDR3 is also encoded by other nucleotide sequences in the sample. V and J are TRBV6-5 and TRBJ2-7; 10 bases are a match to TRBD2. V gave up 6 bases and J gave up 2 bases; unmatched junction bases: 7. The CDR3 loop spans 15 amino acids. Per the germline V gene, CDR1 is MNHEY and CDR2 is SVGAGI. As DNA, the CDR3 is TGTGCCAGCAGGGATCTAGCGGGAGCGACCTACGAGCAGTACTTC. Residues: CASRDLAGATYEQYF.

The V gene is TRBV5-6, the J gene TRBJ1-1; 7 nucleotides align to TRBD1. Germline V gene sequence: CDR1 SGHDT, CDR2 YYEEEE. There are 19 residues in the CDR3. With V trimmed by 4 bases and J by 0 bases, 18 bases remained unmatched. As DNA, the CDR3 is TGTGCCAGCAGCCCATTTGGGGGCCAGGGGGGATTCATGAACACTGAAGCTTTCTTT. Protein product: CASSPFGGQGGFMNTEAFF.

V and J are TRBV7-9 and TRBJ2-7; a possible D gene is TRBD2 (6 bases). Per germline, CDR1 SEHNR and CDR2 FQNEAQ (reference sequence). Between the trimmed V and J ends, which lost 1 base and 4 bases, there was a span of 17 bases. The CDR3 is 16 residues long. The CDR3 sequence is CASSLDGPGRRYEQYF. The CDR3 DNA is TGTGCCAGCAGCTTAGATGGCCCAGGGAGGAGGTACGAGCAGTACTTC.

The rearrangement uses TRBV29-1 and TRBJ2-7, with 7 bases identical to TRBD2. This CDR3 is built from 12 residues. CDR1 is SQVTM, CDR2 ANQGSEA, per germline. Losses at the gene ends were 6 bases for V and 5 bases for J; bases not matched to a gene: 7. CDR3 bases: TGCAGCGTCGCCGGGGGGAGGGACGAGCAGTACTTC. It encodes CSVAGGRDEQYF.

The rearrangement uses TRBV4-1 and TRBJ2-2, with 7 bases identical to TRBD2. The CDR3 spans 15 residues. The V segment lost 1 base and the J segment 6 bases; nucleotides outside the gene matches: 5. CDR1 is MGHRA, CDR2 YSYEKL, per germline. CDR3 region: CASSQGLASAGELFF. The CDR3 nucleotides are TGCGCCAGCAGCCAAGGACTAGCTTCAGCCGGGGAGCTGTTTTTT.

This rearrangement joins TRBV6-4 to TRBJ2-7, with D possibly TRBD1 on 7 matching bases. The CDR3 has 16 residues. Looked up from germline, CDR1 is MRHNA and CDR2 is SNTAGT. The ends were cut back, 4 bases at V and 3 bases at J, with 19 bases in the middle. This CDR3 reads CASSAAGQSMGYEQYF. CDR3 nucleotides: TGTGCCAGCAGTGCCGCGGGACAGTCGATGGGCTACGAGCAGTACTTC.

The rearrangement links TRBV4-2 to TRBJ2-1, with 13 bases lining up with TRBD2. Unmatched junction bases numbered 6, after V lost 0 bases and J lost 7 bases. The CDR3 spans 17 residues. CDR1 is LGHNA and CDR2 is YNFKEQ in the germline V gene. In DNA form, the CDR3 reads TGTGCCAGCAGCCAAGATTGGGCGACTAGCGGGAGGAATGAGCAGTTCTTC. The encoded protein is CASSQDWATSGRNEQFF.

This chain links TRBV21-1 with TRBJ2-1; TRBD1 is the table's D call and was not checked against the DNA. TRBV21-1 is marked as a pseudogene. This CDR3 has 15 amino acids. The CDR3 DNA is TGTGCCAGCAGCAACCCCGCGACAGGACACAATGAGCAGTTCTTC. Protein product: CASSNPATGHNEQFF.

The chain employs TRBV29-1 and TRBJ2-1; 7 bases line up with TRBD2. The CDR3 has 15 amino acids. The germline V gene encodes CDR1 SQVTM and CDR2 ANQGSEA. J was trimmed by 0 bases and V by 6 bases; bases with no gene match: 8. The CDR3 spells CSVQLGGGSYNEQFF. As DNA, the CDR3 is TGCAGCGTGCAACTGGGGGGGGGCTCCTACAATGAGCAGTTCTTC.

CDR3 protein: CASSDETGRRGYTF. CDR3 DNA: TGTGCCAGCAGCGATGAAACAGGGCGGAGGGGCTACACCTTC. This chain connects TRBV28 to TRBJ1-2; the D gene is possibly TRBD1 (6 bases). CDR1 and CDR2 from the germline V gene are MDHEN and SYDVKM. This CDR3 comprises 14 residues. Trimming cost V 6 bases and J 8 bases, with 19 bases left between them.

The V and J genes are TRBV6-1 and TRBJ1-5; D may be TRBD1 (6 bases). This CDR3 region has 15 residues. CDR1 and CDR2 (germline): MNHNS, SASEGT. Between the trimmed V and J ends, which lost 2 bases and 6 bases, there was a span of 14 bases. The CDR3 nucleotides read TGTGCCAGCAGTGAATGGTCAGGGGAATCTCAGCCCCAGCATTTT. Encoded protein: CASSEWSGESQPQHF.

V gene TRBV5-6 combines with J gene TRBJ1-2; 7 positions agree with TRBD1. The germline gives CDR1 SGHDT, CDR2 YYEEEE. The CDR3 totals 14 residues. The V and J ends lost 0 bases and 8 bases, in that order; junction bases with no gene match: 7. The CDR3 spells CASSLGPTGAGYTF. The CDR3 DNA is TGTGCCAGCAGCTTGGGCCCAACAGGGGCAGGCTACACCTTC.

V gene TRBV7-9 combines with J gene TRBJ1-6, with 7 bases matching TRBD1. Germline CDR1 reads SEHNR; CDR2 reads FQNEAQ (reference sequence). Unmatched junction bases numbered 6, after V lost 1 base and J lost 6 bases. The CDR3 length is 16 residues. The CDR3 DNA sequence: TGTGCCAGCAGCTTAGTAGGAGGGGGCGGTAATTCACCCCTCCACTTT. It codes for CASSLVGGGGNSPLHF.

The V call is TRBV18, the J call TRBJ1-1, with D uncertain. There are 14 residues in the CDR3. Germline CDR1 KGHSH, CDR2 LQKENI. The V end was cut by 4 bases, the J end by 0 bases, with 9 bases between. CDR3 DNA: TGTGCCAGCTCACGAATAGAGGTGAACACTGAAGCTTTCTTT. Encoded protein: CASSRIEVNTEAFF.

The CDR3 reads CAWTDRSGANVLTF. The CDR3 DNA follows: TGTGCCTGGACCGACAGATCTGGGGCCAACGTCCTGACTTTC. The rearrangement links TRBV30 to TRBJ2-6; possible D gene TRBD1, 5 bases. Per germline, CDR1 GTSNPN and CDR2 SVGIG (reference sequence). The germline V and J ends were trimmed by 4 bases and 1 base, with 8 bases remaining between them. There are 14 residues in the CDR3.

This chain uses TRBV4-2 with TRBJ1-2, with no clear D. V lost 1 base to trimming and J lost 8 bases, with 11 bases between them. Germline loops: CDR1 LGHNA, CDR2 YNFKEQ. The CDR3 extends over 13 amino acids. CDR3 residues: CASSQGEGDGYTF. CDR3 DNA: TGTGCCAGCAGCCAAGGGGAGGGTGACGGCTACACCTTC.

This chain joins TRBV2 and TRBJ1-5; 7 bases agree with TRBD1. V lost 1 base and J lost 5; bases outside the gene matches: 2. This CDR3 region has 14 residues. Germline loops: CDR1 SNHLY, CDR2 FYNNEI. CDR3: CASSEDQGDQPQHF. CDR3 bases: TGTGCCAGCAGTGAAGATCAGGGGGATCAGCCCCAGCATTTT.

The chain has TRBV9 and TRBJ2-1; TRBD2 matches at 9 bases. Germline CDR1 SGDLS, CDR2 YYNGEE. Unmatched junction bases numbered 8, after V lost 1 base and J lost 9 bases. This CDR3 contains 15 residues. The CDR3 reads CASSVLGLAGFEQFF. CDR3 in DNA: TGTGCCAGCAGCGTATTAGGTCTAGCGGGATTTGAGCAGTTCTTC. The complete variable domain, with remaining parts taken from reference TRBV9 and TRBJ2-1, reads DSGVTQTPKHLITATGQRVTLRCSPRSGDLSVYWYQQSLDQGLQFLIQYYNGEERAKGNILERFSAQQFPDLHSELNLSSLELGDSALYFCASSVLGLAGFEQFFGPGTRLTVL.

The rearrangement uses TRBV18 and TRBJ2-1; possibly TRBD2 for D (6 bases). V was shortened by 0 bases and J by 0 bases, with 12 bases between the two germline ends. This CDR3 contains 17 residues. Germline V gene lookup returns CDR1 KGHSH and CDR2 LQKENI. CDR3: CASSPPLAPSSYNEQFF. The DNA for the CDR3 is TGTGCCAGCTCACCACCACTAGCTCCTAGCTCCTACAATGAGCAGTTCTTC.

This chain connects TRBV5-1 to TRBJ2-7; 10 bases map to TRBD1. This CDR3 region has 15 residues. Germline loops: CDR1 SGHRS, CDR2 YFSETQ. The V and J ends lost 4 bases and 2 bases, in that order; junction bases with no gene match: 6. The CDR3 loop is CASSPGQGGPYEQYF. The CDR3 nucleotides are TGCGCCAGCAGCCCAGGACAGGGGGGTCCCTACGAGCAGTACTTC.

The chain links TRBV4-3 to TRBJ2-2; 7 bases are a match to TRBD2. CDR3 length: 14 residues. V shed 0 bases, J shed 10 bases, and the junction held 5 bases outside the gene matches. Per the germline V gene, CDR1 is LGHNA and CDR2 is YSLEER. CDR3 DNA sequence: TGCGCCAGCAGCCAAGATCGGAGCGGGATGGAGCTGTTTTTT. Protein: CASSQDRSGMELFF.